This section outlines one T cell receptor beta chain sequence together with its context. Antigen unknown. The record originates from a study of Ad26.COV2.S vaccination and SARS-CoV-2 variants. Regarding the study as a whole: Vaccine recipients posted higher spike-specific TCR breadth than their placebo counterparts. Using TCR breadth and depth analyses may have led to underestimated total T cell responses. Vaccinated and placebo-treated recipients had similar non-spike TCR breadth. Substantial breadth in spike-specific CD8+ and CD4+ T cell responses was reportedly seen after vaccination.

Generated by immunoSEQ multiplex PCR, the TCRdb table keeps only in-frame clones and is missing some. This sample has about 97,000 clones; 80% occur once, and the top ten carry approximately 15%. This TCR was recovered from a human donor who had recovered from COVID-19. Material: peripheral blood, obtained after recovery from COVID-19.

The CDR3 coding sequence is TGTGCCACCAGTGATTTGAAACGGGGGCGGATCAATCAGCCCCAGCATTTT. Protein product: CATSDLKRGRINQPQHF. The chain recombines TRBV24-1 with TRBJ1-5, with a weak D call TRBD1 (6 bases). The CDR3 consists of 17 residues. CDR1 and CDR2 from the germline V gene are KGHDR and SFDVKD. The V end was cut by 0 bases, the J end by 3 bases, with 14 bases between.